One and the same sample provided the 3 T cell receptor beta chains below, sequenced in a study of identical twins. TCRdb analysed the 5' RACE reads with MiXCR anew, one entry per CDR3 protein. The repertoire holds roughly 200,000 distinct CDR3 sequences, with more than 6.5% as singletons. A further study also used this sample, focusing on yellow fever vaccine responses in identical twins.

The sample consisted of memory (CD45RO+) T cells sorted from blood. The origin of the receptors is a woman younger than 30 in good health.

There are many counts of this clonotype. In DNA, the CDR3 is TGTGCCAGCAGCTTCCTATCCTACGAAGAGCAGTATTTT. Translated, it gives CASSFLSYEEQYF. The chain has TRBV7-2 and TRBJ2-3; D gene unclear. The CDR3 is 13 residues long. Looked up from germline, CDR1 is SGHTA and CDR2 is FQGNSA. V gave up 3 bases and J gave up 11 bases, with 15 bases separating them.

V and J are TRBV7-9 and TRBJ1-1; D not certain. The germline V gene encodes CDR1 SEHNR and CDR2 FQNEAQ (reference sequence). Trimming shortened V by 5 bases and J by 5 bases, and 15 bases separated the two germline ends. This CDR3 is 14 amino acids long. CDR3 loop: CASSIGTEVTEAFF. The CDR3 DNA is TGTGCCAGCAGCATAGGTACAGAAGTGACTGAAGCTTTCTTT.

This clonotype was counted ten times or more. This chain links TRBV3-1 with TRBJ1-2; D is ambiguous. V lost 2 bases and J lost 4, with 14 bases in between. The CDR3 consists of 15 residues. Germline CDR1 is LGHDT and CDR2 is YNNKEL (reference sequence). The CDR3, as DNA: TGTGCCAGCAGCCAAAAGTTGACGGCAACCTATGGCTACACCTTC. Translated: CASSQKLTATYGYTF.